The clone carrying this T cell receptor (beta chain) was seen at least ten times. The sample originates from a study of immune characterization of retroperitoneal liposarcoma. TCRdb redid the calling of the PCR reads with MiXCR, one entry per CDR3 protein. Of some 9,600 distinct CDR3 sequences in the sample, more than 25% were seen once. J was trimmed by 1 base and V by 3 bases; bases with no gene match: 6. This CDR3 is built from 16 residues. The clonotype was recovered from a male donor with retroperitoneal liposarcoma. The sequenced sample was blood. This chain links TRBV12-3 or TRBV12-4 with TRBJ2-5; TRBD2 aligns across 9 bases. The CDR3 reads CASSFGLAGSQETQYF. CDR3 nucleotide sequence: TGTGCCAGCAGTTTTGGGCTAGCGGGGAGCCAAGAGACCCAGTACTTC.